One and the same sample provided the 14 T cell receptor beta chains below, sequenced in a study of T cell responses to AZD1222 COVID-19 vaccine. The assay was immunoSEQ multiplex PCR, and TCRdb's table has in-frame clones only and misses some. Found here are about 180,000 clones, about 91% of them singletons; the top ten hold 11%. The source was peripheral blood, collected 28 days after the second AZD1222 dose. These receptors came from an adult who received the AZD1222 COVID-19 vaccine.

CDR3 nucleotide sequence: TGTGCCAGCAGTTACTTCCAGGGGGGTGGCGGCTACACCTTC. Translating gives CASSYFQGGGGYTF. The chain combines TRBV6-5 with TRBJ1-2, with 7 bases matching TRBD1. CDR1 MNHEY and CDR2 SVGAGI come from the germline V gene. Unmatched junction bases numbered 7, after V lost 1 base and J lost 8 bases. The CDR3 runs 14 residues.

This chain uses TRBV30 with TRBJ1-2; D gene uncertain. V was cut by 0 bases and J by 6 bases, with 5 bases left in between. There are 11 residues in the CDR3. The germline gives CDR1 GTSNPN, CDR2 SVGIG (reference sequence). The CDR3: CAWSVGNGYTF. For the CDR3, the DNA is TGTGCCTGGAGTGTGGGGAATGGCTACACCTTC.

This clone has a single count. The chain employs TRBV6-1 and TRBJ2-7; a possible D gene is TRBD1 (5 bases). The CDR3 covers 14 residues. Trimming stripped 2 bases from V and 2 bases from J, with 10 bases between. Germline V gene lookup returns CDR1 MNHNS and CDR2 SASEGT. CDR3 coding DNA: TGTGCCAGCAGTGAAACCCGACAGCCCTACGAGCAGTACTTC. Protein product: CASSETRQPYEQYF.

The chain is built from TRBV7-9 and TRBJ1-1; 11 positions match TRBD1. The V gene's germline CDR1 is SEHNR and CDR2 FQNEAQ (reference sequence). The junction had 6 bases not matched to a gene; V was cut back by 5 bases and J by 4 bases. The CDR3 runs 15 residues. Written as DNA, the CDR3 is TGTGCCAGCAGCGGCCGGACAGGGGGCTTCACTGAAGCTTTCTTT. Its translation is CASSGRTGGFTEAFF.

V and J are TRBV20-1 and TRBJ2-7, with 8 bases aligning to TRBD1. The CDR3 spans 13 residues. Trimming removed 3 bases from V and 2 bases from J; junction bases left unmatched: 3. Germline assignment: CDR1 DFQATT and CDR2 SNEGSKA (reference sequence). The CDR3 reads CSASGDRTYEQYF. For the CDR3, the DNA is TGCAGTGCTAGTGGGGACAGGACCTACGAGCAGTACTTC.

This clone has a handful of counts. The chain couples TRBV27 to TRBJ1-2, with D possibly matching TRBD1 (5 bases). CDR3 length equals 16 residues. With 0 bases removed from V and 2 bases from J, the gap between germline ends came to 13 bases. Germline lookup yields CDR1 MNHEY and CDR2 SMNVEV (reference sequence). The CDR3 bases are TGTGCCAGCAGTTTATCATCTTCAACAGGCAACTATGGCTACACCTTC. This codes for CASSLSSSTGNYGYTF.

The J gene is TRBJ2-1, the V gene TRBV6-2 or TRBV6-3; perhaps TRBD1 as D (6 bases). The CDR3 is made up of 16 amino acids. Germline V lookup: CDR1 MNHEY, CDR2 SVGEGT. With 3 bases removed from V and 7 bases from J, the gap between germline ends came to 19 bases. DNA of the CDR3: TGTGCCAGCAGTTATCACGACAGGAGTAGGGGAAATGAGCAGTTCTTC. It is translated as CASSYHDRSRGNEQFF.

The chain employs TRBV7-9 and TRBJ2-7; D is tentatively TRBD1 or TRBD2 (5 bases each). Germline loops: CDR1 SEHNR, CDR2 FQNEAQ (reference sequence). Trimming left V 5 bases short and J 2 bases short, with 16 bases between. CDR3 length: 15 amino acids. The CDR3 DNA reads TGTGCCAGCAGCCATCGGGACGGTCGCACCTACGAGCAGTACTTC. Protein sequence: CASSHRDGRTYEQYF.

The chain combines TRBV6-5 with TRBJ1-4; the D is unclear. This CDR3 region has 14 residues. CDR1 is MNHEY, CDR2 SVGAGI, per germline. V was shortened by 3 bases and J by 5 bases, with 10 bases between the two germline ends. Here the CDR3 reads CASSYSGPNEKLFF. CDR3 nucleotide sequence: TGTGCCAGCAGTTATTCCGGTCCAAATGAAAAACTGTTTTTT.

The V call is TRBV10-3, the J call TRBJ2-1; 7 positions match TRBD2. Germline assignment: CDR1 ENHRY and CDR2 SYGVKD. The CDR3 is 13 residues long. The ends lost 10 bases at V and 5 bases at J; junction bases unmatched: 8. The CDR3 DNA reads as TGTGCCACGGGGGGATTAAGTGACAATGAGCAGTTCTTC. Translating gives CATGGLSDNEQFF.

V gene TRBV21-1 combines with J gene TRBJ1-5. TRBV21-1 is a recognized pseudogene. This CDR3 is 14 amino acids long. This CDR3 is CASSSTLTGQPQHF. The DNA of the CDR3 is TGTGCCAGCAGCTCCACCCTGACCGGTCAGCCCCAGCATTTT.

The J gene is TRBJ1-5, the V gene TRBV7-3; a weak D match, TRBD1 (6 bases). The V end lost 5 bases, the J end lost 5 bases, and 10 bases lay between the germline ends. Looked up from germline, CDR1 is SGHTA and CDR2 is FQGTGA. This CDR3 has 13 residues. This CDR3 is CASSPNRDQPQHF. Here the CDR3 DNA reads TGTGCCAGCAGCCCTAACAGGGATCAGCCCCAGCATTTT.

As for this clone: Other DNA sequences in the sample encode the same CDR3. V and J are TRBV3-1 (or the pseudogene TRBV3-2) and TRBJ1-1; 9 bases map to TRBD1. V lost 3 bases and J lost 4; bases outside the gene matches: 0. Germline assignment: CDR1 LGHDT and CDR2 YNNKEL (reference sequence). The CDR3 is 13 residues long. CDR3 sequence: CASSQGQGTEAFF. CDR3 sequence (DNA): TGTGCCAGCAGCCAGGGACAGGGCACTGAAGCTTTCTTT.

This clone was recorded at least ten times. V and J are TRBV7-9 and TRBJ1-2; no clear D gene. The CDR3 length is 13 residues. The germline CDR1 and CDR2 sequences are SEHNR and FQNEAQ (reference sequence). V lost 5 bases, J lost 6 bases, and 13 bases lay in between. Here the CDR3 reads CASSRDTTDGYTF. The DNA for the CDR3 is TGTGCCAGCAGCCGCGACACTACTGATGGCTACACCTTC. Variable domain in full (rest from reference TRBV7-9 and TRBJ1-2): DTGVSQNPRHKITKRGQNVTFRCDPISEHNRLYWYRQTLGQGPEFLTYFQNEAQLEKSRLLSDRFSAERPKGSFSTLEIQRTEQGDSAMYLCASSRDTTDGYTFGSGTRLTVV.